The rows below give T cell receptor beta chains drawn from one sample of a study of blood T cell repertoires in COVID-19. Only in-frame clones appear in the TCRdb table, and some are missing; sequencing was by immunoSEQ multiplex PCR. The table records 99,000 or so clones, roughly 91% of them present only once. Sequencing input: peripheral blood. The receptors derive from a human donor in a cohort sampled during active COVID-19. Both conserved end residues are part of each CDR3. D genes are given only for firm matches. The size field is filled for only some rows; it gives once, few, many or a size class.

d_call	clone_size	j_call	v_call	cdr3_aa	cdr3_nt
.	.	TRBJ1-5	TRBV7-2	CASSLSGSGDQPQHF	TGTGCCAGCAGCTTATCAGGATCTGGCGATCAGCCCCAGCATTTT
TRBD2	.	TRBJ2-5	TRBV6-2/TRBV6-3	CASSRTSRQETQYF	TGTGCCAGCAGTAGGACTAGCAGACAAGAGACCCAGTACTTC
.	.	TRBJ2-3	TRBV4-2	CASSQGAGPGDTQYF	TGTGCCAGCAGCCAAGGGGCGGGCCCAGGTGATACGCAGTATTTT
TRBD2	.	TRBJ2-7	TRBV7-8	CASSLGLADYEQYF	TGTGCCAGCAGCTTAGGACTAGCGGATTACGAGCAGTACTTC
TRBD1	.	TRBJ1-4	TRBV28	CASSFPGYGTANEKLFF	TGTGCCAGCAGTTTCCCTGGGTACGGGACAGCCAATGAAAAACTGTTTTTT
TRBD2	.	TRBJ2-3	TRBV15	CATSRGPAGGTDTQYF	TGTGCCACCAGCAGAGGCCCGGCGGGGGGCACAGATACGCAGTATTTT
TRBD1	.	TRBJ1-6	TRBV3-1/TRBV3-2	CASRSTGGPENSPLHF	TGTGCCAGTCGAAGCACAGGGGGCCCGGAGAATTCACCCCTCCACTTT
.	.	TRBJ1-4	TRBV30	CAWSRGDGIEKLFF	TGTGCCTGGAGTCGGGGGGACGGTATTGAAAAACTGTTTTTT
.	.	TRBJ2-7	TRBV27	CASSFSHGVRSYEQYF	TGTGCCAGCAGTTTTTCTCACGGGGTTCGGTCCTACGAGCAGTACTTC
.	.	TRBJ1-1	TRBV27	CASSFTTGNTEAFF	TGTGCCAGCAGTTTTACGACAGGGAACACTGAAGCTTTCTTT
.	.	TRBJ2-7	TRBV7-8	CASSLVFSLTSHEQYF	TGTGCCAGCAGCTTAGTCTTTTCCCTGACAAGCCACGAGCAGTACTTC
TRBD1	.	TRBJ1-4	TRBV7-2	CASGYGTAEKLFF	TGTGCCAGCGGATACGGGACAGCTGAAAAACTGTTTTTT
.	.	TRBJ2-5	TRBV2	CASVSVETQYF	TGTGCCAGCGTGTCCGTTGAGACCCAGTACTTC
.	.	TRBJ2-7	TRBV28	CASSLFSGGYEQYF	TGTGCCAGCAGTTTGTTTAGCGGCGGCTACGAGCAGTACTTC
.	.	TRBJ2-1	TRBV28	CASSPPENNEQFF	TGTGCCAGCAGCCCCCCCGAGAACAATGAGCAGTTCTTC
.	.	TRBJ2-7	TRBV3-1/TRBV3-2	CASSQDYSLNEQYF	TGTGCCAGCAGCCAAGACTACAGCCTGAACGAGCAGTACTTC
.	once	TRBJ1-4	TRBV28	CASSPSEEKLFF	TGTGCCAGCAGTCCTTCAGAAGAAAAACTGTTTTTT
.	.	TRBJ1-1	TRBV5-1	CASSLAQGGGFEAFF	TGCGCCAGCAGCTTGGCCCAGGGCGGGGGCTTTGAAGCTTTCTTT
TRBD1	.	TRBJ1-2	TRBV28	CASTRTGGIYGYTF	TGTGCCAGCACCCGGACAGGGGGGATCTATGGCTACACCTTC
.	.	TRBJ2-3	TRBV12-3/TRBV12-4	CASSPSVDTQYF	TGTGCCAGCAGCCCGAGTGTAGATACGCAGTATTTT
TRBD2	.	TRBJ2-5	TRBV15	CATSRATSGGQETQYF	TGTGCCACCAGCAGAGCTACTAGCGGGGGCCAAGAGACCCAGTACTTC
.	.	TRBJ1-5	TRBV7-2	CASSLRWQGENQPQHF	TGTGCCAGCAGCTTAAGATGGCAGGGCGAAAATCAGCCCCAGCATTTT
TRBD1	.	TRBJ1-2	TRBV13	CASSLSSTGVWYGYTF	TGTGCCAGCAGCTTATCCTCGACAGGGGTATGGTATGGCTACACCTTC
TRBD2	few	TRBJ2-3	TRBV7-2	CASSLTSGGGTDTQYF	TGTGCCAGCAGCTTAACTAGCGGGGGAGGTACAGATACGCAGTATTTT
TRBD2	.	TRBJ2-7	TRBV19	CASSAGHSSYEQYF	TGTGCCTCTTCAGCGGGGCACAGCTCCTACGAGCAGTACTTC
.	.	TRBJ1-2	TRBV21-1	CATPGQSYGYTF	TGTGCCACCCCAGGACAGAGTTATGGCTACACCTTC
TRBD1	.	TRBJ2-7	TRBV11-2	CASSAFAGTGGTYEQYF	TGTGCCAGCAGCGCATTCGCCGGGACAGGGGGTACCTACGAGCAGTACTTC
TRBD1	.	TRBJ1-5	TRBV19	CASSTRQGGWDQPQHF	TGTGCCAGTAGTACGCGACAGGGGGGGTGGGATCAGCCCCAGCATTTT
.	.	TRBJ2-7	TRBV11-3	CASSLGWATPHEQYF	TGTGCCAGCAGCTTAGGGTGGGCAACCCCCCACGAGCAGTACTTC
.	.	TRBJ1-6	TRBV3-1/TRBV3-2	CASSQRTGTKNSPLHF	TGTGCCAGCAGCCAAAGAACTGGGACAAAGAATTCACCCCTCCACTTT
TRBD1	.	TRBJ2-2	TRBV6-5	CASRRQGANTGELFF	TGTGCCAGCAGGCGACAGGGTGCGAACACCGGGGAGCTGTTTTTT
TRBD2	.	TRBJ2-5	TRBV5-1	CASSLGSGSAETQYF	TGCGCCAGCAGCTTGGGTAGCGGGAGCGCGGAGACCCAGTACTTC
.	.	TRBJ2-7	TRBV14	CASRSTKGVSEQYF	TGTGCCAGCAGATCTACGAAGGGGGTTAGCGAGCAGTACTTC